The 18 T cell receptor beta chains listed next were all sequenced from one sample in a study of T cell clonality in common variable immunodeficiency. TCRdb's copy holds only in-frame clones and misses some; the assay was immunoSEQ multiplex PCR. The sample offers fewer than 75,000 clones and no singletons, the top ten holding 1.7%. The sequencing sample was made of peripheral blood mononuclear cells. These receptors all come from a person aged 18 to 75 in good health.

There are many counts of this clone. The read comes to an end 3 residues before the CDR3 does, leaving the germline J gene to fill in the end. J is TRBJ2-7 and V is TRBV14; 8 nucleotides match TRBD2. CDR1 is SGHDN and CDR2 is FVKESK in the germline V gene. Trimming at V came to 0 bases and at J to 5 bases, leaving 12 bases not matched to a gene. The CDR3 length is 17 residues. CDR3 DNA, as far as it was read: TGTGCCAGCAGCCAAGACGTAAGCGGGGGAGGGCCCCACGAG. Its protein product is CASSQDVSGGGPHE. The full CDR3 sequence reads CASSQDVSGGGPHEQYF. The full variable domain, rest sourced from reference TRBV14 and TRBJ2-7, is EAGVTQFPSHSVIEKGQTVTLRCDPISGHDNLYWYRRVMGKEIKFLLHFVKESKQDESGMPNNRFLAERTGGTYSTLKVQPAELEDSGVYFCASSQDVSGGGPHEQYFGPGTRLTVT.

For this clone: The missing CDR3 end, 3 residues past where the read stops, is filled in from the germline J gene. V is TRBV19 and J is TRBJ1-5, with 9 positions matching TRBD1. The CDR3 contains 16 residues. Germline trimming cut 3 bases from V and 4 bases from J; bases unmatched to any gene: 7. Germline CDR1 reads LNHDA; CDR2 reads SQIVND (reference sequence). Here the CDR3 reads CASSIRDREKNQPQHF. CDR3 DNA, as far as it was read: TGTGCCAGTAGTATTCGGGACAGGGAAAAAAATCAGCCC.

This clone has ten or more counts. The CDR3 goes on 3 residues after the read ends, and that part is filled in from the germline J gene. This rearrangement joins TRBV11-2 to TRBJ1-2, with 7 bases aligning to TRBD1. The V gene's germline CDR1 is SGHAT and CDR2 FQNNGV. V gave up 4 bases and J gave up 7 bases; unmatched junction bases: 3. This CDR3 comprises 12 residues. Incomplete CDR3 DNA: TGTGCCAGCAGCTCCGACAGGGCTGGC. Its translation: CASSSDRAG. The full CDR3 sequence reads CASSSDRAGYTF. The full variable domain, completed using reference TRBV11-2 and TRBJ1-2, is EAGVAQSPRYKIIEKRQSVAFWCNPISGHATLYWYQQILGQGPKLLIQFQNNGVVDDSQLPKDRFSAERLKGVDSTLKIQPAKLEDSAVYLCASSSDRAGYTFGSGTRLTVV.

In this sample, this clone turned up many times. Coverage ceases 3 residues before the CDR3 finishes, and the germline J gene fills in the end. The rearrangement links TRBV30 to TRBJ2-5; no clear D. The CDR3 loop spans 13 amino acids. V lost 2 bases, J lost 3 bases, and 10 bases lay in between. The germline V gene has CDR1 GTSNPN and CDR2 SVGIG (reference sequence). The covered CDR3 bases are TGTGCCTGGAGTATCCAGGTCGAAGAGACC. Protein: CAWSIQVEET. The full CDR3 sequence reads CAWSIQVEETQYF.

This clone was counted many times. The CDR3 end falls 3 residues outside the read, so it is completed with the germline J gene. The chain recombines TRBV27 with TRBJ1-5, with 7 bases fitting TRBD1. This CDR3 region has 15 residues. The V segment lost 6 bases and the J segment 3 bases; nucleotides outside the gene matches: 8. Per the germline V gene, CDR1 is MNHEY and CDR2 is SMNVEV (reference sequence). Partial CDR3 DNA: TGTGCCAGCAGACTCGGACAGGCAATCAATCAGCCC. Protein product: CASRLGQAINQP. The whole CDR3 protein reads CASRLGQAINQPQHF.

This clone has ten or more counts. The CDR3 end lies 3 residues beyond the end of the read and is filled in from the germline J gene. The chain uses TRBV5-1 and TRBJ1-1; 9 bases line up with TRBD1. This CDR3 comprises 16 residues. V was clipped by 4 bases and J by 4 bases; unmatched bases: 11. Per the germline V gene, CDR1 is SGHRS and CDR2 is YFSETQ. CDR3 DNA, as far as it was read: TGCGCCAGCAGCCCAGGGACAGGGAGGGGACGCACTGAA. The encoded protein is CASSPGTGRGRTE. The CDR3 in its entirety is CASSPGTGRGRTEAFF.

CDR3 DNA (partial): TGTGCCAGCAGCCCCAGACAGGGGTTGAACACTGAA. This gives the protein CASSPRQGLNTE. In full, the CDR3 reads CASSPRQGLNTEAFF. This sequence joins TRBV7-9 and TRBJ1-1; TRBD1 aligns across 8 bases. Sequencing ends 3 residues short of the CDR3 end; the germline J gene provides the rest. Germline values: CDR1 SEHNR, CDR2 FQNEAQ (reference sequence). The CDR3 has 15 residues. The V gene end was trimmed by 5 bases and the J gene end by 0 bases; junction bases not matched to a gene: 5. The full variable domain, in which reference TRBV7-9 and TRBJ1-1 provide the parts outside the CDR3, is DTGVSQNPRHKITKRGQNVTFRCDPISEHNRLYWYRQTLGQGPEFLTYFQNEAQLEKSRLLSDRFSAERPKGSFSTLEIQRTEQGDSAMYLCASSPRQGLNTEAFFGQGTRLTVV.

In its sample, this clone was seen many times. The observed sequence ends 3 residues before the CDR3 terminus, with the missing tail filled in from the germline J gene. This sequence joins TRBV13 and TRBJ2-2; D remains ambiguous. The V end lost 5 bases, the J end lost 4 bases, and 17 bases lay between the germline ends. CDR3 length: 16 amino acids. Germline-derived CDR1 and CDR2 are PRHDT and FYEKMQ (reference sequence). CDR3 protein: CASSPDSVRSTGELFF. The covered CDR3 bases are TGTGCCAGCAGCCCAGACTCGGTAAGGAGCACCGGGGAG.

This clone was seen many times. The DNA ends 3 residues before the CDR3 does, and the rest of the CDR3 is filled in from the germline J gene. J is TRBJ2-1 and V is TRBV7-6; 9 bases agree with TRBD1. This CDR3 region has 14 residues. The germline gives CDR1 SGHVS, CDR2 FNYEAQ. J lost 7 bases, V lost 1 base, and 2 bases had no gene match. The sequenced CDR3 bases are TGTGCCAGCAGCTTAGGGACAGGGGTAAATGAG. Translated, it gives CASSLGTGVNE. From start to end, the CDR3 is CASSLGTGVNEQFF.

This clone was counted a few times. The CDR3 extends 3 residues past the end of the read, so its final part is completed from the germline J gene. The chain joins TRBV5-5 to TRBJ1-2; no clear D. Trimming shortened V by 4 bases and J by 6 bases, and 16 bases separated the two germline ends. This CDR3 has 14 residues. Germline V gene sequence: CDR1 SGHKS, CDR2 YYEKEE (reference sequence). The CDR3 here is CASSLGVARDGYTF. CDR3 DNA (partial): TGTGCCAGCAGCCTCGGGGTAGCGAGGGATGGC.

This clone was counted many times. The CDR3 is cut off 3 residues early in the read; its end comes from the germline J gene. The V call is TRBV5-1, the J call TRBJ2-5, with D maybe TRBD2 (6 bases). The CDR3 totals 15 residues. Trimming removed 1 base at V and 5 bases at J, with 15 bases between. Germline V gene sequence: CDR1 SGHRS, CDR2 YFSETQ. The sequenced CDR3 bases are TGCGCCAGCAGCTTGAGCCCCGGGGGTAGGGAGACC. This sequence encodes CASSLSPGGRET. The whole CDR3 reads CASSLSPGGRETQYF.

Comments on this clone: Read data end 3 residues before the CDR3 end; the end is taken from the germline J gene. The chain uses TRBV2 and TRBJ1-3; 9 nucleotides agree with TRBD1. The length of the CDR3 is 16 residues. Per the germline V gene, CDR1 is SNHLY and CDR2 is FYNNEI. After removal of 4 bases from V and 3 bases from J, the junction contained 7 bases not matched to a gene. The CDR3 loop is CASSVQGARNGNTIYF. The covered CDR3 bases are TGTGCCAGCAGTGTACAGGGGGCGCGAAATGGAAACACC.

This clone showed up many times. The CDR3 end lies 3 residues beyond the end of the read and is filled in from the germline J gene. The rearrangement links TRBV4-2 to TRBJ2-2; 8 bases align to TRBD2. This CDR3 comprises 16 residues. V trimming: 1 base; J trimming: 1 base; junction bases outside the gene matches: 2. Germline V gene lookup returns CDR1 LGHNA and CDR2 YNFKEQ. CDR3 bases read: TGTGCCAGCAGCCAAGGTCTAGCGGGGAACACCGGGGAG. Its protein is CASSQGLAGNTGE. The whole CDR3 protein reads CASSQGLAGNTGELFF.

This clone has at least ten counts. The read stops 3 residues short of the end of the CDR3; the missing end is completed from the germline J gene. The chain has TRBV18 and TRBJ2-4; D ambiguous. The CDR3 has 15 amino acids. Germline loops: CDR1 KGHSH, CDR2 LQKENI. Between the trimmed V and J ends, which lost 0 bases and 0 bases, there was a span of 6 bases. CDR3 DNA, as far as it was read: TGTGCCAGCTCACCACCGGCTAGAGCCAAAAACATT. As protein: CASSPPARAKNI. The CDR3 reads in full as CASSPPARAKNIQYF. Filled out from reference TRBV18 and TRBJ2-4, the complete variable domain reads NAGVMQNPRHLVRRRGQEARLRCSPMKGHSHVYWYRQLPEEGLKFMVYLQKENIIDESGMPKERFSAEFPKEGPSILRIQQVVRGDSAAYFCASSPPARAKNIQYFGAGTRLSVL.

The table lists this clone with many counts. The sequenced fragment ends 3 residues before the CDR3 boundary, so the rest is inferred from the germline J gene. This rearrangement joins TRBV2 to TRBJ2-5; 11 bases fit TRBD2. With 8 bases clipped from V and 4 bases from J, the junction kept 6 bases outside the gene matches. Germline V gene sequence: CDR1 SNHLY, CDR2 FYNNEI. The CDR3 covers 14 residues. The part of the CDR3 DNA that was read is TGTGCCAGCTTTAGCGGGAGGGACCGAGAGACC. Translation gives CASFSGRDRET. Given in full, the CDR3 is CASFSGRDRETQYF. The full variable domain, completed using reference TRBV2 and TRBJ2-5, is EPEVTQTPSHQVTQMGQEVILRCVPISNHLYFYWYRQILGQKVEFLVSFYNNEISEKSEIFDDQFSVERPDGSNFTLKIRSTKLEDSAMYFCASFSGRDRETQYFGPGTRLLVL.

This clone was picked up many times. The read terminates 3 residues before the CDR3 end, so the remaining end is supplied by the germline J gene. The rearrangement links TRBV11-2 to TRBJ2-1, with D maybe TRBD2 (6 bases). Germline CDR1 SGHAT, CDR2 FQNNGV. The CDR3 has 13 residues. The V gene lost 5 bases and the J gene lost 8 bases, with 13 bases spanning the gap. The CDR3 region is CASSRGTFYEQFF. Incomplete CDR3 DNA: TGTGCCAGCAGCCGCGGGACTTTCTATGAG.

This clone was seen repeatedly, ten times or more. The sequenced part of the CDR3 DNA is TGTGCCAGCAGTGCCCGGCAGGGGTGGCGGTACGAG. It is translated as CASSARQGWRYE. The full-length CDR3 reads as CASSARQGWRYEQYF. The chain joins TRBV2 to TRBJ2-7, with a weak D call TRBD1 (6 bases). Read sequence stops 3 residues before the CDR3 end, and the germline J gene provides the missing end. Between the trimmed V and J ends, which lost 4 bases and 4 bases, there was a span of 17 bases. Germline V gene data show CDR1 as SNHLY and CDR2 as FYNNEI. The CDR3 is 15 amino acids.

This clone was seen ten or more times. The CDR3 is cut off 3 residues early in the read; its end comes from the germline J gene. The chain joins TRBV10-1 to TRBJ2-5; TRBD1 matches at 8 bases. J gave up 4 bases and V 8 bases, and 9 bases lay outside the gene matches. This CDR3 has 14 residues. From germline, CDR1 is WNHNN and CDR2 SYGVQD (reference sequence). CDR3 DNA, as far as it was read: TGCGCCAGCTCAAAAGACAGGGGCGGAGAGACC. This gives the protein CASSKDRGGET. The complete CDR3 protein is CASSKDRGGETQYF.